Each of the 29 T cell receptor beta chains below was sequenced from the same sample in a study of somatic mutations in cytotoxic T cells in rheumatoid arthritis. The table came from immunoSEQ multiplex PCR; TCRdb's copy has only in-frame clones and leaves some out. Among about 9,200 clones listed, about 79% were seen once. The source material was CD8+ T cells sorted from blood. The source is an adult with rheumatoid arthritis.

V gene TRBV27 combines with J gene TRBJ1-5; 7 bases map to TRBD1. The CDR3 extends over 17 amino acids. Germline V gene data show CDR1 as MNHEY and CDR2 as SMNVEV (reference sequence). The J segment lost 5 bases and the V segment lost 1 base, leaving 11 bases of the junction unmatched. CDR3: CASSLYSRTGGDQPQHF. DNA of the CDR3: TGTGCCAGCAGTTTATATAGTAGGACAGGTGGTGATCAGCCCCAGCATTTT.

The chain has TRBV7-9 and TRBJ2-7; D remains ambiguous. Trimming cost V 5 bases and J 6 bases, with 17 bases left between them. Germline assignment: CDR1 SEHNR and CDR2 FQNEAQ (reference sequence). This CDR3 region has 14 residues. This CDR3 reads CASSPPGGAGEQYF. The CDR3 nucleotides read TGTGCCAGCAGCCCCCCGGGCGGAGCCGGCGAGCAGTACTTC.

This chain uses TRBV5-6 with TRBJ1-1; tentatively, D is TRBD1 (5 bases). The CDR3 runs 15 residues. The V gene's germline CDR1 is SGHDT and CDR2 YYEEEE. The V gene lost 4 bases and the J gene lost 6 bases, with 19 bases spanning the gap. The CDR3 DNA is TGTGCCAGCAGCGGGGCGTGGGGCCGGGACTCTGAAGCTTTCTTT. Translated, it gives CASSGAWGRDSEAFF.

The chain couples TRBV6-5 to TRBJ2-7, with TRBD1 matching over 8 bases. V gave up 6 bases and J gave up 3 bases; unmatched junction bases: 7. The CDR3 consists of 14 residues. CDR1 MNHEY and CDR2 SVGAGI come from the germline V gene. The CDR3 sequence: CASSRTGSYYEQYF. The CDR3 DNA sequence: TGTGCCAGCAGCCGGACAGGGAGCTACTACGAGCAGTACTTC.

This CDR3 reads CASKSGSYGYTF. Here the CDR3 DNA reads TGTGCCAGTAAATCAGGGTCCTATGGCTACACCTTC. This rearrangement joins TRBV19 to TRBJ1-2; TRBD1 might be the D (5 bases). Germline lookup yields CDR1 LNHDA and CDR2 SQIVND (reference sequence). The CDR3 is 12 residues long. Deletions cut 7 bases from V and 4 bases from J, with 10 bases between.

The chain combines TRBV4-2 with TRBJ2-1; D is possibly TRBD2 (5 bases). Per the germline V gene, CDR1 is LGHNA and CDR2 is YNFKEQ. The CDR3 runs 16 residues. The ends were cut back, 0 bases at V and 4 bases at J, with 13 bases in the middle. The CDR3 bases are TGTGCCAGCAGCCAAGATGTTAGCGCCCCATACAATGAGCAGTTCTTC. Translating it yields CASSQDVSAPYNEQFF.

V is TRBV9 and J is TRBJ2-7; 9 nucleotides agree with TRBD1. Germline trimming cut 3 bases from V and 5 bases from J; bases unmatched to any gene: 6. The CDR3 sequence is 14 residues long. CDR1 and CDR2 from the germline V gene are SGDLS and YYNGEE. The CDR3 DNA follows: TGTGCCAGCAGCGCACCGACAGGGGGGAACGAGCAGTACTTC. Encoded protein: CASSAPTGGNEQYF.

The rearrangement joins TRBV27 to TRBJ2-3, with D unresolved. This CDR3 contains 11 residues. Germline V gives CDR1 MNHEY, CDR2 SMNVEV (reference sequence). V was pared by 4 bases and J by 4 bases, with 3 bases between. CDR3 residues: CASSWADTQYF. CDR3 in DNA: TGTGCCAGCAGTTGGGCAGATACGCAGTATTTT.

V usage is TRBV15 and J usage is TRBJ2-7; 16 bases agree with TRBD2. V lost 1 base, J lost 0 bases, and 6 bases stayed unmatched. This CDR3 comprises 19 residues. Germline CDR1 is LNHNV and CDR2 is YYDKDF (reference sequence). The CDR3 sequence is CATSRVRGTSGRASYEQYF. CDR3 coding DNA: TGTGCCACCAGCAGAGTTCGAGGGACTAGCGGGAGGGCCTCCTACGAGCAGTACTTC.

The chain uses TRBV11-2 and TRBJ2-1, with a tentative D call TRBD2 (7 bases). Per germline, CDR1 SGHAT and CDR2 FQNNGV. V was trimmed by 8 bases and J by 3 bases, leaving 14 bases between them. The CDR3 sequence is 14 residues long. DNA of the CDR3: TGTGCCAGCGGAAGGGGGGGGGACTACAATGAGCAGTTCTTC. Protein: CASGRGGDYNEQFF.

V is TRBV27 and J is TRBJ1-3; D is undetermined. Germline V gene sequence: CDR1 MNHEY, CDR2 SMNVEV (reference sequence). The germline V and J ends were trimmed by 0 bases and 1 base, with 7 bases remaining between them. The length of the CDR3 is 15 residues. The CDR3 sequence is CASSLSRGSGNTIYF. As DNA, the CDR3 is TGTGCCAGCAGTTTATCACGAGGGTCTGGAAACACCATATATTTT.

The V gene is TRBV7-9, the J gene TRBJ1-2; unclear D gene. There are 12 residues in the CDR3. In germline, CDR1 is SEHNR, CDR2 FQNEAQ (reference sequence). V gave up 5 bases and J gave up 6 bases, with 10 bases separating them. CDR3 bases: TGTGCCAGCAGCCCCGGTTGGAATGGCTACACCTTC. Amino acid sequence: CASSPGWNGYTF.

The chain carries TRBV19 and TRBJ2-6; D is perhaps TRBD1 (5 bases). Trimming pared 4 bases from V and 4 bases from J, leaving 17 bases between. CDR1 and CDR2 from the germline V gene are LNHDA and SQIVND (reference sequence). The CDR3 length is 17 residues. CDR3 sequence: CASSNVRQGSGANVLTF. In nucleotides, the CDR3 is TGTGCCAGTAGTAACGTACGCCAGGGTTCCGGGGCCAACGTCCTGACTTTC.

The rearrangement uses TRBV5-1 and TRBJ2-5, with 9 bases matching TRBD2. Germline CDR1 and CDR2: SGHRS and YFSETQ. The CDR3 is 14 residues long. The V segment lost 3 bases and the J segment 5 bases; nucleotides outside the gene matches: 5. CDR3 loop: CASSWGTSFETQYF. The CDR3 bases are TGCGCCAGCAGCTGGGGGACTAGCTTCGAGACCCAGTACTTC.

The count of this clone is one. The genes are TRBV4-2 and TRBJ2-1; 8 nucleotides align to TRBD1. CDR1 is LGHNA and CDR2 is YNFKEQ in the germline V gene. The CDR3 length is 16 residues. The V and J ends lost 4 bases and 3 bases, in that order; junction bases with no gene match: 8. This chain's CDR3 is CASSPSGGTGYNEQFF. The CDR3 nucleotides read TGTGCCAGCAGCCCGTCCGGTGGGACAGGCTACAATGAGCAGTTCTTC.

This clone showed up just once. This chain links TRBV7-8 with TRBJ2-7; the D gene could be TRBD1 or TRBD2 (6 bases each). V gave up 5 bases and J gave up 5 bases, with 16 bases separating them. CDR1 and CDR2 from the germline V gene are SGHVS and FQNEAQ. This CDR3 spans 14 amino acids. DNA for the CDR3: TGTGCCAGCAGCCTATCAAGGGGGGTCCACGAGCAGTACTTC. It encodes CASSLSRGVHEQYF.

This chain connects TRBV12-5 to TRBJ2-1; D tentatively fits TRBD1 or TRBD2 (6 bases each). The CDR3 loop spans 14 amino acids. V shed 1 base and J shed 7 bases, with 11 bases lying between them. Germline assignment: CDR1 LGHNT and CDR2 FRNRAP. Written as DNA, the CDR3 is TGTGCTAGTGGTTTGGGGGGGGCTGGAAATGAGCAGTTCTTC. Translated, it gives CASGLGGAGNEQFF.

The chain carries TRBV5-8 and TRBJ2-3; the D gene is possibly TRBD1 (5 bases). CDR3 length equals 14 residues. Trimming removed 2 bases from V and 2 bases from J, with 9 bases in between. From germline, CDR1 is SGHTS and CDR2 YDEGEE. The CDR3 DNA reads TGTGCCAGCAGCTTTCAGGGCTTCACAGATACGCAGTATTTT. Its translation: CASSFQGFTDTQYF.

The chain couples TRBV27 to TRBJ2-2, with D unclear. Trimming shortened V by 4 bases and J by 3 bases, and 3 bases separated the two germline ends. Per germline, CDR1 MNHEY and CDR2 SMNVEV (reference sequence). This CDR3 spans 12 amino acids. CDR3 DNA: TGTGCCAGCAGTTATCACACCGGGGAGCTGTTTTTT. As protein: CASSYHTGELFF.

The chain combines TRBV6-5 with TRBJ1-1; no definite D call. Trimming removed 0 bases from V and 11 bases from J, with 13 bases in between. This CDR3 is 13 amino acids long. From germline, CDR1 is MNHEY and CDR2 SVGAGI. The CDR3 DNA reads TGTGCCAGCAGTTACTCTCAAGGGTTGTGGGCTTTCTTT. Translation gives CASSYSQGLWAFF.

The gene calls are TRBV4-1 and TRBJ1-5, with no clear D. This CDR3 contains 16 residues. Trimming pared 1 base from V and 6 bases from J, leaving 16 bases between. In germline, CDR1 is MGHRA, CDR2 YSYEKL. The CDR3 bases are TGCGCCAGCAGCCAAGCAGTTGTGTCAGTTGGTCAGCCCCAGCATTTT. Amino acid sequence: CASSQAVVSVGQPQHF.

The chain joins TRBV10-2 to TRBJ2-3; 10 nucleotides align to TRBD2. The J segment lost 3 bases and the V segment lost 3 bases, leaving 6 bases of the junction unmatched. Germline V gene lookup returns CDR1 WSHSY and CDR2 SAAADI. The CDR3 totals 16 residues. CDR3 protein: CASSELAGGMTDTQYF. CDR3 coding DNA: TGCGCCAGCAGTGAATTAGCGGGGGGCATGACAGATACGCAGTATTTT.

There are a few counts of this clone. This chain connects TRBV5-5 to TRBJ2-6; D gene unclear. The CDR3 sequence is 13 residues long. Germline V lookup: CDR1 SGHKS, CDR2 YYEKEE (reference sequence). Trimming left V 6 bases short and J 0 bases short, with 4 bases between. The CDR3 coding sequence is TGTGCCAGCACCTACTCTGGGGCCAACGTCCTGACTTTC. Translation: CASTYSGANVLTF.

CDR3 protein: CASSQAPPRADGYTF. The CDR3 DNA reads as TGCGCCAGCAGCCAAGCCCCCCCCAGGGCTGATGGCTACACCTTC. The chain recombines TRBV4-1 with TRBJ1-2; D is perhaps TRBD1 (5 bases). The ends were cut back, 1 base at V and 6 bases at J, with 15 bases in the middle. CDR1 and CDR2 from the germline V gene are MGHRA and YSYEKL. There are 15 residues in the CDR3.

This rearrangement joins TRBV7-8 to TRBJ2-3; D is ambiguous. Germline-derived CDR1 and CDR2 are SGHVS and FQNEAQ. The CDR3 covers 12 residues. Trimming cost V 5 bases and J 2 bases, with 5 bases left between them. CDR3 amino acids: CASSLHTDTQYF. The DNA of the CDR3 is TGTGCCAGCAGCCTACACACAGATACGCAGTATTTT.

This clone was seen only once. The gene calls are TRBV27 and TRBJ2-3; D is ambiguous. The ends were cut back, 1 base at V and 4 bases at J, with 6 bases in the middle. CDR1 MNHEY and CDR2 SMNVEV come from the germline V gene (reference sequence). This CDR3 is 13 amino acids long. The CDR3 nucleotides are TGTGCCAGCAGTTTATTAGGGCCAGATACGCAGTATTTT. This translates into CASSLLGPDTQYF.

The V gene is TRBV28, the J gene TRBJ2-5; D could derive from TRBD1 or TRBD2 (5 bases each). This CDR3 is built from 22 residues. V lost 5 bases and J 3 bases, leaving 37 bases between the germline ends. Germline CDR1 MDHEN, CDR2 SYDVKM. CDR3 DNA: TGTGCCAGCAGTCTTAAAAGGGACCGAGGCGAGCTAGCTCGGGGTCCAAAAGAGACCCAGTACTTC. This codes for CASSLKRDRGELARGPKETQYF.

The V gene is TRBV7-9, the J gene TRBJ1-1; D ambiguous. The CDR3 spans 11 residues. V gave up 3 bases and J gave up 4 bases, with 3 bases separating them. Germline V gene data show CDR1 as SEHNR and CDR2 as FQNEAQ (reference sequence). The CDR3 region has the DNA TGTGCCAGCAGCTTCGGCACTGAAGCTTTCTTT. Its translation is CASSFGTEAFF.

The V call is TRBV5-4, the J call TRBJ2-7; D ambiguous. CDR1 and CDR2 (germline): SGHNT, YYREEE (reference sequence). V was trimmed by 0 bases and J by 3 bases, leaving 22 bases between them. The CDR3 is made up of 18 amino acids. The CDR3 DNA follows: TGTGCCAGCAGCTTGGTCTTCGGGCAGCCCGTGAAAGGCTACGAGCAGTACTTC. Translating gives CASSLVFGQPVKGYEQYF. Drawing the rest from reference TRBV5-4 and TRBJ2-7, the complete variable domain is ETGVTQSPTHLIKTRGQQVTLRCSSQSGHNTVSWYQQALGQGPQFIFQYYREEENGRGNFPPRFSGLQFPNYSSELNVNALELDDSALYLCASSLVFGQPVKGYEQYFGPGTRLTVT.